This T cell receptor (beta chain) was sequenced in a study of Graves' ophthalmopathy and Graves' hyperthyroidism. Study outcomes and limitations: A model of 13 signatures distinguished ophthalmopathy from stable hyperthyroidism at roughly 86% sensitivity and roughly 80% specificity.

Amplification from RNA transcripts yielded the TCR beta CDR3 regions. An opening RT-PCR round employed HTBI primers and preceded a second-round multiplex PCR. MiXCR was run by TCRdb on the multiplex PCR reads, yielding one entry per CDR3 protein. The table includes 900,000 to 1,200,000 distinct CDR3 sequences, about two fifths detected once. Losses at the gene ends were 5 bases for V and 8 bases for J; bases not matched to a gene: 11. CDR1 MNHNY and CDR2 SVGAGI come from the germline V gene (reference sequence). The CDR3 is 14 amino acids. The hyperthyroidism patients had a new diagnosis of under 2 months' duration and were aged 18 to 65. Additional autoimmune diseases, uncontrolled infections, pregnancy or lactation disqualified patients. Orbital computed tomography, thyroid ultrasound, TRAb, serum thyroxine and clinical symptoms formed the basis of diagnosis. This clonotype appeared a few times. Antigen: not known.

This clonotype was obtained from an adult man with Graves' hyperthyroidism. The chain uses TRBV6-6 and TRBJ1-2; 7 bases fit TRBD1. The material sequenced was peripheral blood or thyroid tissue (not recorded which). CDR3 bases: TGTGCCAGCAGTGAACTCATTCCGGGACAGGGCTACACCTTC. It specifies CASSELIPGQGYTF.